This TCR beta chain emerged from a study of T cells after yellow fever vaccination. Details on this clonotype: What it recognizes is unknown.

Overall study results and limits: CD4 and CD8 compartments shared a small share of clonotypes, likely from convergent recombination. Primary-vaccination clones mostly resurfaced post-booster (96% CD4, roughly 87% CD8).

TCRdb fed the 5' RACE reads into MiXCR, producing one record per CDR3 protein. This table has 450,000 to 650,000 distinct CDR3 sequences, about 13% appearing once. The CDR3 has 14 amino acids. The V and J ends lost 8 bases and 7 bases respectively, with 21 bases between them. The germline V gene has CDR1 DFQATT and CDR2 SNEGSKA (reference sequence). The gene calls are TRBV20-1 and TRBJ2-1, with D perhaps being TRBD1 or TRBD2 (7 bases each). This clonotype was sampled from a man aged 25 to 40 who received the YFV17D yellow fever vaccine. The starting material was PBMCs, obtained on the day of the yellow fever booster vaccination. CDR3 sequence reads: CSTGEGELRNEQFF. CDR3 in DNA: TGCAGTACAGGGGAGGGAGAGCTGAGAAATGAGCAGTTCTTC.